This TCR beta chain was identified during a study of response to subunit inactivated influenza vaccine. Study-level points and caveats: The authors suggested that few new T cells are recruited per seasonal influenza vaccination.

The trim removed 2 bases at V and 8 bases at J, leaving 21 bases unmatched. Germline assignment: CDR1 KGHDR and CDR2 SFDVKD. The CDR3 consists of 22 residues. TCRdb called the RT-PCR reads again in MiXCR, with one record for every CDR3 protein. The table records 610,000 or so distinct CDR3 sequences, 14% of them present only once. A word on this clonotype: Its antigen remains unknown.

This sample comprised PBMCs from blood, obtained 11 to 12 days after vaccination. This receptor was taken from a man aged 45-65 years who received an inactivated influenza vaccine. The J gene is TRBJ2-1, the V gene TRBV24-1, with TRBD2 identical over 15 bases. The CDR3 coding sequence is TGTGCCACCAGTGATTCCACCTCTGAAGGGCCGGGACTAGCGGGAGGCCCCCATGAGCAGTTCTTC. It is translated as CATSDSTSEGPGLAGGPHEQFF.